This paragraph covers one T cell receptor beta chain sequence. Its specificity is unknown. The CDR3 sequence is 15 residues long. V gave up 0 bases and J gave up 1 base, with 8 bases separating them. Germline CDR1 and CDR2: SGHRS and YFSETQ. Only in-frame clones appear in the TCRdb table, and some are missing; sequencing was by immunoSEQ multiplex PCR. The table records about 41,000 clones, roughly 80% of them present only once. Specified time point: recipient sample about 28 days before transplant, after cytoreduction. The entry originates in a study of T cell clonotyping in hematopoietic cell transplantation. Study details: Cytoreduction preceded collection of pretransplant recipient samples. Study-wide results and caveats: Recipient TCR diversity dropped after transplant; expanded clonotypes rose from day 30 to 180. Few recipient clonotypes overlapped donors; over 97% were de novo at given depth. CD4 and CD8 repertoire contributions could not be separated without sorting.

This specimen was peripheral blood mononuclear cells, taken before stem cell transplant. The sequence was obtained from a man aged 55 to 70 with myelodysplastic syndrome. Some clones in this sample may be carry-over from other donors' samples. This rearrangement joins TRBV5-1 to TRBJ2-1, with D perhaps matching TRBD1 (5 bases). CDR3 nucleotide sequence: TGCGCCAGCAGCTTGGGGACACAATCCTACAATGAGCAGTTCTTC. Encoded protein: CASSLGTQSYNEQFF.